Shown below are 28 T cell receptor beta chains from a single sample sequenced in a study of CD8+CD57+ T cells in acquired aplastic anemia. The sequenced patients had an expansion of CD8+CD57+ cells seen by flow cytometry. The template used for profiling TCR beta VDJ and CDR3 was genomic DNA. TCRdb passed the reads through MiXCR, listing each CDR3 protein once. The sample holds 170,000 or so distinct CDR3 sequences, roughly three fifths seen once. The sample was sorted CD4+, CD8+, or CD8+CD57+ T cells (not recorded which) from PBMCs. These receptors came from a human donor with aplastic anemia.

This clonotype has a handful of counts. The chain links TRBV20-1 to TRBJ2-7; the D is unclear. Between the trimmed V and J ends, which lost 6 bases and 4 bases, there was a span of 16 bases. Germline V gene sequence: CDR1 DFQATT, CDR2 SNEGSKA (reference sequence). The CDR3 loop spans 13 amino acids. The CDR3 DNA reads TGCAGTGCCAGACCTTTTCGAGGTTACGAGCAGTACTTC. It translates to CSARPFRGYEQYF.

The gene calls are TRBV10-3 and TRBJ1-4; TRBD1 is a possible D gene (6 bases). CDR1 and CDR2 from the germline V gene are ENHRY and SYGVKD. V was pared by 10 bases and J by 8 bases, with 17 bases between. The CDR3 consists of 13 residues. The CDR3 nucleotides read TGTGCCACAGAACAGGGCCCCCGAGAAAAACTGTTTTTT. It translates to CATEQGPREKLFF.

This clonotype was seen only a few times. At one boundary the junction diverges from the germline segment, which might be a read error. This chain joins TRBV6-1 and TRBJ2-3; 10 nucleotides match TRBD2. From germline, CDR1 is MNHNS and CDR2 SASEGT. The CDR3 runs 15 residues. CDR3 in DNA: TGTGCCAGCGACCGATGGACTAGCGGCACAGGTACGCAGTATTTT. This sequence encodes CASDRWTSGTGTQYF.

The chain combines TRBV2 with TRBJ1-2; D might be TRBD1 (5 bases). Germline assignment: CDR1 SNHLY and CDR2 FYNNEI. V lost 2 bases, J lost 4 bases, and 11 bases lay in between. This CDR3 is built from 14 residues. The CDR3 region is CASSELRVGYGYTF. CDR3 nucleotides: TGTGCCAGCAGTGAACTCAGGGTTGGCTATGGCTACACCTTC. Together with reference TRBV2 and TRBJ1-2, the CDR3 gives the full variable domain: EPEVTQTPSHQVTQMGQEVILRCVPISNHLYFYWYRQILGQKVEFLVSFYNNEISEKSEIFDDQFSVERPDGSNFTLKIRSTKLEDSAMYFCASSELRVGYGYTFGSGTRLTVV.

This clonotype was seen just once. The conserved phenylalanine or tryptophan is not found at the CDR3 terminus, so this likely reflects a read error. J is TRBJ2-7 and V is TRBV18, with D uncertain. Trimming pared 9 bases from V and 6 bases from J, leaving 12 bases between. The CDR3 is 11 amino acids. The germline V gene encodes CDR1 KGHSH and CDR2 LQKENI. The CDR3 is CASRRGPEQYL. In DNA, the CDR3 is TGTGCCAGTCGTCGAGGTCCCGAGCAGTACCTC.

This clonotype came up many times. The chain combines TRBV19 with TRBJ2-1; TRBD2 matches 9 bases. V trimming: 3 bases; J trimming: 10 bases; junction bases outside the gene matches: 4. This CDR3 comprises 13 residues. From germline, CDR1 is LNHDA and CDR2 SQIVND (reference sequence). The chain's CDR3 is CASSILAGNEQFF. The CDR3 DNA is TGTGCCAGTAGTATTCTAGCGGGAAACGAGCAGTTCTTC.

This clonotype was recorded only once. The genes are TRBV12-3 or TRBV12-4 and TRBJ2-5, with 7 bases aligning to TRBD1. The CDR3 runs to 15 residues. The V and J ends lost 3 bases and 4 bases, in that order; junction bases with no gene match: 8. As DNA, the CDR3 is TGTGCCAGCAGTTTTGACAGGGACAGCCTAGAGACCCAGTACTTC. Encoded protein: CASSFDRDSLETQYF.

This clonotype has a single count. The chain recombines TRBV7-6 with TRBJ2-1; D not resolved. The V gene's germline CDR1 is SGHVS and CDR2 FNYEAQ. Trimming pared 1 base from V and 0 bases from J, leaving 7 bases between. The CDR3 consists of 15 residues. The CDR3 region is CASSLVVDSYNEQFF. CDR3 nucleotide sequence: TGTGCCAGCAGCTTAGTAGTAGACTCCTACAATGAGCAGTTCTTC.

The chain is built from TRBV24-1 and TRBJ2-1; 8 bases fit TRBD2. Trimming cost V 2 bases and J 10 bases; bases outside gene matches: 3. This CDR3 is 13 amino acids long. In germline, CDR1 is KGHDR, CDR2 SFDVKD. The CDR3 DNA reads as TGTGCCACCAGTGATTATAGCGGGGTCGAGCAGTTCTTC. This sequence encodes CATSDYSGVEQFF.

The chain combines TRBV7-8 with TRBJ2-2; no reliable D call. There are 16 residues in the CDR3. V gave up 5 bases and J gave up 1 base, with 14 bases separating them. Germline lookup yields CDR1 SGHVS and CDR2 FQNEAQ. CDR3 sequence: CASSPTASRNTGELFF. The CDR3 DNA is TGTGCCAGCAGCCCGACCGCCTCTAGGAACACCGGGGAGCTGTTTTTT.

The V and J genes are TRBV5-1 and TRBJ2-5; D possibly corresponds to TRBD1 (7 bases). Germline V gene sequence: CDR1 SGHRS, CDR2 YFSETQ. The V end lost 4 bases, the J end lost 4 bases, and 20 bases lay between the germline ends. The CDR3 is 16 residues long. The chain's CDR3 is CASSQAPTGRLETQYF. The CDR3 DNA reads as TGCGCCAGCAGCCAAGCCCCGACAGGGAGGCTAGAGACCCAGTACTTC.

Comments on this clonotype: Compared with germline, one end of the junction differs, possibly owing to a read error. The chain couples TRBV29-1 to TRBJ1-5; the match to TRBD1 covers 9 bases. CDR1 and CDR2 from the germline V gene are SQVTM and ANQGSEA. The length of the CDR3 is 12 residues. CDR3 amino acids: CSVGQGTQLQHF. CDR3 DNA sequence: TGCAGCGTAGGACAGGGGACACAGCTCCAGCATTTT. The full variable domain, its missing parts supplied by reference TRBV29-1 and TRBJ1-5, is SAVISQKPSRDICQRGTSLTIQCQVDSQVTMMFWYRQQPGQSLTLIATANQGSEATYESGFVIDKFPISRPNLTFSTLTVSNMSPEDSSIYLCSVGQGTQLQHFGDGTRLSIL.

This clonotype has a single count. The chain links TRBV7-2 to TRBJ1-1; D not certain. V was cut by 2 bases and J by 7 bases, with 14 bases left in between. The germline V gene has CDR1 SGHTA and CDR2 FQGNSA. The CDR3 runs 14 residues. The CDR3 region has the DNA TGTGCCAGCAGCTTAACGTTGCTTACTGGTGAAGCTTTCTTT. Protein product: CASSLTLLTGEAFF.

The rearrangement uses TRBV18 and TRBJ2-2; possible D gene TRBD1, 5 bases. V lost 3 bases, J lost 6 bases, and 11 bases lay in between. The germline V gene has CDR1 KGHSH and CDR2 LQKENI. The CDR3 extends over 14 amino acids. The CDR3 here is CASSPPEGAGELFF. The CDR3 DNA is TGTGCCAGCTCACCCCCGGAAGGGGCCGGGGAGCTGTTTTTT.

This chain connects TRBV20-1 to TRBJ2-7; D remains unclear. CDR1 DFQATT and CDR2 SNEGSKA come from the germline V gene (reference sequence). This CDR3 is built from 14 residues. Deletions cut 5 bases from V and 0 bases from J, with 14 bases between. The CDR3 nucleotides are TGCAGTGCTCTCCCGGCGGACCACTCCTACGAGCAGTACTTC. This encodes CSALPADHSYEQYF.

The chain is built from TRBV5-1 and TRBJ2-1; 14 bases line up with TRBD2. The germline V gene has CDR1 SGHRS and CDR2 YFSETQ. This CDR3 has 14 residues. Trimming removed 3 bases from V and 7 bases from J; junction bases left unmatched: 0. The CDR3 sequence is CASSWTSGGNEQFF. The CDR3 bases are TGCGCCAGCAGCTGGACTAGCGGGGGGAATGAGCAGTTCTTC. Supplemented by reference TRBV5-1 and TRBJ2-1, the full variable domain reads KAGVTQTPRYLIKTRGQQVTLSCSPISGHRSVSWYQQTPGQGLQFLFEYFSETQRNKGNFPGRFSGRQFSNSRSEMNVSTLELGDSALYLCASSWTSGGNEQFFGPGTRLTVL.

A note on this clonotype: Being one base from a much bigger clone, this may be a read error. This rearrangement joins TRBV20-1 to TRBJ2-5; 8 bases map to TRBD1. The CDR3 is made up of 13 amino acids. Germline V gene lookup returns CDR1 DFQATT and CDR2 SNEGSKA (reference sequence). CDR3 bases: TGCAGTGGGTTGACAGGGGAGAGAGAGACCCAGTGCTTC. The encoded protein is CSGLTGERETQCF.

This clonotype was detected only once. This chain uses TRBV20-1 with TRBJ2-1, with TRBD1 as a possible D gene (5 bases). V lost 7 bases and J lost 2, with 15 bases in between. The CDR3 is 14 residues long. The germline CDR1 and CDR2 sequences are DFQATT and SNEGSKA (reference sequence). This CDR3 is CSVPQDWPYNEQFF. The DNA for the CDR3 is TGCAGTGTCCCACAGGATTGGCCCTACAATGAGCAGTTCTTC.

The chain has TRBV2 and TRBJ1-1; 7 nucleotides align to TRBD1. Trimming at V came to 6 bases and at J to 4 bases, leaving 11 bases not matched to a gene. Germline CDR1 is SNHLY and CDR2 is FYNNEI. The CDR3 is 15 residues long. CDR3 bases: TGTGCCAGCAGCCCGATGACAGGGTTGGGCACTGAAGCTTTCTTT. Residues: CASSPMTGLGTEAFF. Drawing the rest from reference TRBV2 and TRBJ1-1, the complete variable domain is EPEVTQTPSHQVTQMGQEVILRCVPISNHLYFYWYRQILGQKVEFLVSFYNNEISEKSEIFDDQFSVERPDGSNFTLKIRSTKLEDSAMYFCASSPMTGLGTEAFFGQGTRLTVV.

The chain couples TRBV9 to TRBJ2-7; D may be TRBD2 (7 bases). The CDR3 is 15 residues long. With 3 bases removed from V and 6 bases from J, the gap between germline ends came to 19 bases. Germline CDR1 reads SGDLS; CDR2 reads YYNGEE. The CDR3 nucleotides are TGTGCCAGCAGCGAGGGAGGAGGGGGGGCGGGCGAGCAGTACTTC. This codes for CASSEGGGGAGEQYF.

The chain couples TRBV7-9 to TRBJ1-1; D possibly corresponds to TRBD1 (6 bases). The CDR3 sequence is 13 residues long. Germline CDR1 reads SEHNR; CDR2 reads FQNEAQ (reference sequence). The V gene lost 5 bases and the J gene lost 4 bases, with 11 bases spanning the gap. The CDR3 DNA follows: TGTGCCAGCAGCCAAGAAGGGGGCACTGAAGCTTTCTTT. The encoded protein is CASSQEGGTEAFF. Supplemented by reference TRBV7-9 and TRBJ1-1, the full variable domain reads DTGVSQNPRHKITKRGQNVTFRCDPISEHNRLYWYRQTLGQGPEFLTYFQNEAQLEKSRLLSDRFSAERPKGSFSTLEIQRTEQGDSAMYLCASSQEGGTEAFFGQGTRLTVV.

The chain has TRBV15 and TRBJ1-1; D remains ambiguous. Germline V gives CDR1 LNHNV, CDR2 YYDKDF (reference sequence). V lost 8 bases, J lost 5 bases, and 21 bases lay in between. The CDR3 totals 15 residues. The CDR3 sequence is CATCAQGRSGTEAFF. CDR3 in DNA: TGTGCCACCTGCGCCCAAGGGCGAAGTGGGACTGAAGCTTTCTTT.

This clonotype was seen many times. The chain joins TRBV20-1 to TRBJ2-7; possibly TRBD1 for D (6 bases). Trimming stripped 1 base from V and 2 bases from J, with 15 bases between. CDR1 is DFQATT, CDR2 SNEGSKA, per germline (reference sequence). The CDR3 is 15 amino acids. The CDR3 nucleotides are TGCAGTGCTAGAGCGTCTTTGGACAGTACCTACGAGCAGTACTTC. Protein product: CSARASLDSTYEQYF.

A few counts support this clonotype. This chain connects TRBV12-3 or TRBV12-4 to TRBJ2-3, with D perhaps matching TRBD1 or TRBD2 (5 bases each). Trimming took 10 bases from V and 11 from J, leaving 19 bases between them. There are 12 residues in the CDR3. Here the CDR3 reads CATNPDGTEQYF. The CDR3 nucleotides read TGTGCCACCAACCCCGACGGGACGGAGCAGTATTTT.

The chain links TRBV29-1 to TRBJ1-2; 8 nucleotides agree with TRBD1. V trimming: 8 bases; J trimming: 7 bases; junction bases outside the gene matches: 15. The CDR3 runs to 14 residues. The germline V gene encodes CDR1 SQVTM and CDR2 ANQGSEA. The CDR3 spells CSSSAAGGWSGYTF. The CDR3 DNA sequence: TGCAGCTCCTCGGCGGCAGGGGGCTGGAGTGGCTACACCTTC.

The sample holds one count of this clonotype. The chain uses TRBV20-1 and TRBJ2-7, with D perhaps TRBD1 (7 bases). The CDR3 extends over 19 amino acids. V lost 1 base and J 2 bases, leaving 27 bases between the germline ends. Germline CDR1 is DFQATT and CDR2 is SNEGSKA (reference sequence). CDR3 nucleotide sequence: TGCAGTGCTAGAGTCCTCGGAGGGGGACCGGGACAGAACCCCTACGAGCAGTACTTC. It is translated as CSARVLGGGPGQNPYEQYF.

The CDR3 loop is CASSYPSTYGYTF. DNA for the CDR3: TGTGCCAGCAGTTACCCATCGACCTATGGCTACACCTTC. V gene TRBV6-6 combines with J gene TRBJ1-2; no clear D gene. Germline values: CDR1 MNHNY, CDR2 SVGAGI (reference sequence). Trimming took 2 bases from V and 4 from J, leaving 8 bases between them. CDR3 length equals 13 residues.

This rearrangement joins TRBV29-1 to TRBJ1-2; a weak D match, TRBD1 (5 bases). Germline values: CDR1 SQVTM, CDR2 ANQGSEA. Between the trimmed V and J ends, which lost 2 bases and 2 bases, there was a span of 9 bases. This CDR3 spans 13 amino acids. DNA of the CDR3: TGCAGCGTTGAACAGGGTGGGAACTATGGCTACACCTTC. Its translation is CSVEQGGNYGYTF.